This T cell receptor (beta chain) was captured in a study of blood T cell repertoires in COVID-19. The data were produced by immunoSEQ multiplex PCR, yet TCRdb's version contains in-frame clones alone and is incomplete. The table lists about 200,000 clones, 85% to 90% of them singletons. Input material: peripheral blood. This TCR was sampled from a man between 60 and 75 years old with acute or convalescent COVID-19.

As DNA, the CDR3 is TGTGCCAGCAGTGAACGGACAGCACCCTCCTACGAGCAGTACTTC. Its protein product is CASSERTAPSYEQYF. The chain has TRBV6-1 and TRBJ2-7; possibly TRBD1 for D (6 bases). CDR1 MNHNS and CDR2 SASEGT come from the germline V gene. V was cut by 2 bases and J by 0 bases, with 11 bases left in between. CDR3 length: 15 residues.